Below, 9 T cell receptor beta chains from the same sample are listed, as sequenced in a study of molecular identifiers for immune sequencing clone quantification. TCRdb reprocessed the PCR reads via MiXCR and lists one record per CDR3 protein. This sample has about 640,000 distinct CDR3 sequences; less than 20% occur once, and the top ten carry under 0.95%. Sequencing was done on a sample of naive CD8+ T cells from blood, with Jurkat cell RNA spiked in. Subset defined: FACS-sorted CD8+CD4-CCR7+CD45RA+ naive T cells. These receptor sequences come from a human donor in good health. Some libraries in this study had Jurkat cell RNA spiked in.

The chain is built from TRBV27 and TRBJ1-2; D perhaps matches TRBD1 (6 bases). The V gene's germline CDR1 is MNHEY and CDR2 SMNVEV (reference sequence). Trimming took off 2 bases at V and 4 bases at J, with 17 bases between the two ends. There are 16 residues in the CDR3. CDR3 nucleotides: TGTGCCAGCAGTTTAAATCAAGGGGGTTCTATCTATGGCTACACCTTC. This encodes CASSLNQGGSIYGYTF.

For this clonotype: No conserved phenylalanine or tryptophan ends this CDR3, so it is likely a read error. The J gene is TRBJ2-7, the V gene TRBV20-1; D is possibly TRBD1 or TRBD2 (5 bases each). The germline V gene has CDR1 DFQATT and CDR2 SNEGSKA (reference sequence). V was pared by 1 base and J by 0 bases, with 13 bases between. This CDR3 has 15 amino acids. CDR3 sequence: CSARAVAGTSYEQYL. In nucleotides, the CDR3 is TGCAGTGCTAGAGCCGTGGCCGGGACCTCCTACGAGCAGTACCTC.

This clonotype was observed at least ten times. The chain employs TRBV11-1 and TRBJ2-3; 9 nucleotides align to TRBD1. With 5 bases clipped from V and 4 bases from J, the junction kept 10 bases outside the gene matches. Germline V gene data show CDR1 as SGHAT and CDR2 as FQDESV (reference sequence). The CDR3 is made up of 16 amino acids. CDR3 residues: CASSIQGASLADTQYF. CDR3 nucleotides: TGTGCCAGCAGCATACAGGGGGCCAGTCTGGCAGATACGCAGTATTTT. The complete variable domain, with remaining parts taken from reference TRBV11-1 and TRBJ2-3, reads EAEVAQSPRYKITEKSQAVAFWCDPISGHATLYWYRQILGQGPELLVQFQDESVVDDSQLPKDRFSAERLKGVDSTLKIQPAELGDSAMYLCASSIQGASLADTQYFGPGTRLTVL.

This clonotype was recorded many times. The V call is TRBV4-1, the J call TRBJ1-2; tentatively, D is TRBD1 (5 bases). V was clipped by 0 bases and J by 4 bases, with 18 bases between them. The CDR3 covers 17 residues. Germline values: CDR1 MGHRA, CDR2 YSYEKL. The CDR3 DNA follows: TGCGCCAGCAGCCAAGAGGGGCCGGGGATTATTGGCTATGGCTACACCTTC. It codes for CASSQEGPGIIGYGYTF.

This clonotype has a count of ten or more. DNA for the CDR3: TGTGCCAGCAGTTACTCGAGTGTCGGAAACACTGAAGCTTTCTTT. Translation gives CASSYSSVGNTEAFF. The chain carries TRBV6-5 and TRBJ1-1, with unresolved D. With 0 bases removed from V and 2 bases from J, the gap between germline ends came to 10 bases. Per germline, CDR1 MNHEY and CDR2 SVGAGI. This CDR3 has 15 amino acids.

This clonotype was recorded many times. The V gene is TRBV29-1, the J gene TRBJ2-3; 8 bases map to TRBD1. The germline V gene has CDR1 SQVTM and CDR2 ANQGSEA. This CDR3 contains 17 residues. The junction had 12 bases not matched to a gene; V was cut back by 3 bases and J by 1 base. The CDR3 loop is CSVDRPVPGGGTDTQYF. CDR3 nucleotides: TGCAGCGTTGATCGCCCCGTACCAGGGGGCGGCACAGATACGCAGTATTTT.

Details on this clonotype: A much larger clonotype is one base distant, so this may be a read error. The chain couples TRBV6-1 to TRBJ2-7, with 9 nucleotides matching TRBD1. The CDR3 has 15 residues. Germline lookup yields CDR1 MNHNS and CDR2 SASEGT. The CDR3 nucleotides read TGTGCCAGCAGTGAGGCCGGGACAGGGTCTTACGGGCAGTACTTC. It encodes CASSEAGTGSYGQYF.

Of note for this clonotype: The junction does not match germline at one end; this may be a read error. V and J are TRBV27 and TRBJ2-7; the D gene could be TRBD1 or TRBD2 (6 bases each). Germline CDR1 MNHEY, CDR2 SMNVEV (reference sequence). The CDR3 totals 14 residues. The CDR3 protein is CASSLKGDSHEQYF. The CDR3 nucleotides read TGTGCCAGCAGTCTGAAGGGGGACTCCCACGAGCAGTACTTC.

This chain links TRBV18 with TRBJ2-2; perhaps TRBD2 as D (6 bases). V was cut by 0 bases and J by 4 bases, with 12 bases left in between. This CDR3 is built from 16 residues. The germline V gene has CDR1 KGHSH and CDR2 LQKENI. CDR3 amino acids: CASSPPLLGGTGELFF. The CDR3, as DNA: TGTGCCAGCTCACCACCTCTTTTGGGAGGCACCGGGGAGCTGTTTTTT.